The 16 T cell receptor beta chains below all came from one sample that was sequenced in a study of blood T cell repertoires in COVID-19. Generated by immunoSEQ multiplex PCR, the TCRdb table keeps only in-frame clones and is missing some. The profile shows some 85,000 clones, approximately 90% of them singletons. The sequenced sample was peripheral blood. The receptors derive from a man aged 50 to 60 with acute or convalescent COVID-19.

This chain uses TRBV9 with TRBJ2-7; possibly TRBD2 for D (5 bases). CDR1 and CDR2 (germline): SGDLS, YYNGEE. This CDR3 has 13 residues. V was cut by 0 bases and J by 5 bases, with 9 bases left in between. The CDR3 sequence is CASSVESGDEQYF. In DNA, the CDR3 is TGTGCCAGCAGCGTAGAATCCGGGGACGAGCAGTACTTC.

The genes are TRBV5-5 and TRBJ1-6; D uncertain. Trimming shortened V by 10 bases and J by 8 bases, and 13 bases separated the two germline ends. CDR1 and CDR2 (germline): SGHKS, YYEKEE (reference sequence). The CDR3 loop spans 12 amino acids. CDR3 DNA: TGTGCCTCGAGGTTGGCGGATTCACCCCTCCACTTT. The encoded protein is CASRLADSPLHF.

This chain joins TRBV6-5 and TRBJ2-3; TRBD2 might be the D (6 bases). Germline CDR1 reads MNHEY; CDR2 reads SVGAGI. The CDR3 contains 15 residues. V lost 7 bases and J 5 bases, leaving 19 bases between the germline ends. The CDR3, as DNA: TGTGCCAGCAACCGAGACTCCCGGAGGGAAGATACGCAGTATTTT. Residues: CASNRDSRREDTQYF.

The chain is built from TRBV5-4 and TRBJ2-3; D perhaps matches TRBD2 (6 bases). CDR3 size: 15 residues. Germline V lookup: CDR1 SGHNT, CDR2 YYREEE (reference sequence). V was pared by 4 bases and J by 5 bases, with 17 bases between. The CDR3 DNA reads as TGTGCCAGCAGCACGGAGTGGGTCGGGGGAGATACGCAGTATTTT. It encodes CASSTEWVGGDTQYF.

This clone is termed hyperexpanded (1% or more). Other DNA sequences in the same sample also yield this CDR3. The CDR3 here is CAISESEGGAETQYF. CDR3 nucleotide sequence: TGTGCCATCAGTGAGTCAGAAGGAGGGGCAGAGACCCAGTACTTC. This chain uses TRBV10-3 with TRBJ2-5, with D perhaps TRBD2 (6 bases). The CDR3 totals 15 residues. From germline, CDR1 is ENHRY and CDR2 SYGVKD. Between the trimmed V and J ends, which lost 0 bases and 4 bases, there was a span of 12 bases.

The chain has TRBV28 and TRBJ2-7; D possibly corresponds to TRBD1 (5 bases). The V end lost 7 bases, the J end lost 6 bases, and 16 bases lay between the germline ends. The CDR3 consists of 13 residues. Germline V gene lookup returns CDR1 MDHEN and CDR2 SYDVKM. In DNA, the CDR3 is TGTGCCAGCACCCCCCCAGACAGAGCCGAGCAGTACGTC. It is translated as CASTPPDRAEQYV.

The chain combines TRBV6-5 with TRBJ1-1; 8 bases map to TRBD1. This CDR3 is built from 14 residues. Germline values: CDR1 MNHEY, CDR2 SVGAGI. V gave up 5 bases and J gave up 0 bases; unmatched junction bases: 2. CDR3 sequence reads: CASSRQGLNTEAFF. For the CDR3, the DNA is TGTGCCAGCAGTCGACAGGGGCTGAACACTGAAGCTTTCTTT.

The chain is built from TRBV5-1 and TRBJ2-1, with 7 bases that match TRBD2. Germline lookup yields CDR1 SGHRS and CDR2 YFSETQ. The CDR3 length is 16 residues. V shed 3 bases and J 7 bases; nucleotides not matched to a gene: 13. Here the CDR3 reads CASSSQPGLGGNEQFF. The CDR3 DNA follows: TGCGCCAGCAGCTCCCAACCGGGCCTCGGGGGGAATGAGCAGTTCTTC.

This clone was found once. CDR3 residues: CASRQRQAITEAFF. The CDR3 nucleotides read TGTGCCAGCCGTCAGCGACAGGCAATCACTGAAGCTTTCTTT. The rearrangement links TRBV6-5 to TRBJ1-1; D is perhaps TRBD1 (6 bases). Between the trimmed V and J ends, which lost 8 bases and 4 bases, there was a span of 17 bases. The CDR3 spans 14 residues. Germline assignment: CDR1 MNHEY and CDR2 SVGAGI.

The gene calls are TRBV6-5 and TRBJ1-1, with TRBD1 matching 7 bases. V lost 5 bases and J lost 5; bases outside the gene matches: 8. Germline assignment: CDR1 MNHEY and CDR2 SVGAGI. This CDR3 is 14 amino acids long. Here the CDR3 DNA reads TGTGCCAGCAGTCTATCTTCACAGGGGACTGAAGCTTTCTTT. It specifies CASSLSSQGTEAFF.

The chain employs TRBV4-1 and TRBJ1-1, with 7 nucleotides matching TRBD1. The CDR3 loop spans 14 amino acids. The V and J ends lost 1 base and 11 bases, in that order; junction bases with no gene match: 10. CDR1 and CDR2 from the germline V gene are MGHRA and YSYEKL. The DNA of the CDR3 is TGCGCCAGCAGCCAAGGTAACAGGGGTGATGGCGCTTTCTTT. Translated: CASSQGNRGDGAFF.

The rearrangement links TRBV7-2 to TRBJ2-7, with 8 bases matching TRBD1. Germline V gene lookup returns CDR1 SGHTA and CDR2 FQGNSA. The junction had 15 bases not matched to a gene; V was cut back by 8 bases and J by 6 bases. The CDR3 extends over 15 amino acids. CDR3 bases: TGTGCCAGCGGTGAGCAGGGGGCGTTCTCAGGCGAGCAGTACTTC. This sequence encodes CASGEQGAFSGEQYF.

The rearrangement uses TRBV11-1 and TRBJ2-1, with TRBD1 as a possible D gene (5 bases). Germline V lookup: CDR1 SGHAT, CDR2 FQDESV (reference sequence). CDR3 size: 12 residues. V was pared by 5 bases and J by 4 bases, with 6 bases between. This CDR3 reads CASSRQYNEQFF. DNA for the CDR3: TGTGCCAGCAGCAGACAGTACAATGAGCAGTTCTTC.

J is TRBJ1-6 and V is TRBV25-1, with a tentative D call TRBD1 (6 bases). The CDR3 is 14 amino acids. Trimming removed 6 bases from V and 5 bases from J, with 11 bases in between. Germline CDR1 reads MGHDK; CDR2 reads SYGVNS. The CDR3 DNA reads TGTGCCAGCAGACTCAGGGGCAATAATTCACCCCTCCACTTT. As protein: CASRLRGNNSPLHF.

V and J are TRBV5-1 and TRBJ1-1, with a possible D match to TRBD1 (6 bases). The germline V and J ends were trimmed by 1 base and 10 bases, with 11 bases remaining between them. The CDR3 is 12 amino acids. CDR1 and CDR2 from the germline V gene are SGHRS and YFSETQ. DNA of the CDR3: TGCGCCAGCAGCTTGAAGGGGGATGGAGCTTTCTTT. Its protein product is CASSLKGDGAFF.

The genes are TRBV11-3 and TRBJ2-1; TRBD2 might be the D (7 bases). Germline V gene data show CDR1 as SGHNT and CDR2 as YENEEA. This CDR3 contains 14 residues. V shed 5 bases and J shed 3 bases, with 11 bases lying between them. CDR3 DNA: TGTGCCAGCAGCAGGGGGGGGCTCTACAATGAGCAGTTCTTC. Translation: CASSRGGLYNEQFF.